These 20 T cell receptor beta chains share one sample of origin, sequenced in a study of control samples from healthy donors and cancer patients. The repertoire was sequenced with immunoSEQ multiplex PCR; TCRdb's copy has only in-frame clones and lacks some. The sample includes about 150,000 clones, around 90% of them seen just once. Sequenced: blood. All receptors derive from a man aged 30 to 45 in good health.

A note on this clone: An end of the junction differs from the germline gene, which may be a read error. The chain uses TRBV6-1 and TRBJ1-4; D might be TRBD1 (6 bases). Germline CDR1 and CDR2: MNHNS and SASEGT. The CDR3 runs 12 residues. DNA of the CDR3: TGTGCCAGCAGGGAAGGGGGGGCCCTGGAGTTTTTT. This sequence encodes CASREGGALEFF.

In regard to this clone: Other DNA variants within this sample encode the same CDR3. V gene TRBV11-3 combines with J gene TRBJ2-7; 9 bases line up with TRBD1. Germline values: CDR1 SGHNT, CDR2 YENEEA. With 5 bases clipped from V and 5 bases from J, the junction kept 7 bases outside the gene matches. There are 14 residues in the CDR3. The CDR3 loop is CASSPRGQGHEQYF. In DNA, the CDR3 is TGTGCCAGCAGCCCGAGGGGACAGGGCCACGAGCAGTACTTC.

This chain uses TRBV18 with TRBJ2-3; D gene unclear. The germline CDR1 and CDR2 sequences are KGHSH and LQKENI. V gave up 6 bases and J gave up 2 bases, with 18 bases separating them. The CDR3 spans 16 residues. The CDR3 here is CASSPDPRANTDTQYF. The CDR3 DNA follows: TGTGCCAGCTCGCCTGACCCCCGGGCAAACACAGATACGCAGTATTTT.

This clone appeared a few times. Here the CDR3 DNA reads TGTGCCACCAGTGAGTCACAGGGCCCTGATCAGCCCCAGCATTTT. This translates into CATSESQGPDQPQHF. The chain links TRBV24-1 to TRBJ1-5; D is perhaps TRBD1 (6 bases). The CDR3 is made up of 15 amino acids. Trimming took 4 bases from V and 5 from J, leaving 14 bases between them. Germline V gene data show CDR1 as KGHDR and CDR2 as SFDVKD.

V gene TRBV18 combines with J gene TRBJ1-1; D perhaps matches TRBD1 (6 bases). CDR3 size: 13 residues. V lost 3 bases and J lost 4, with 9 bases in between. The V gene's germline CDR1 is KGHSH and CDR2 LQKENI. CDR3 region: CASSPQGITEAFF. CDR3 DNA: TGTGCCAGCTCACCCCAGGGGATCACTGAAGCTTTCTTT.

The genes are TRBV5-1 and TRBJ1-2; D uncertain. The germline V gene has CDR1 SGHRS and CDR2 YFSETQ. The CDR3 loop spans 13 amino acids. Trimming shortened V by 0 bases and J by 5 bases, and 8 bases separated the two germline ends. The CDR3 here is CASSLGVTYGYTF. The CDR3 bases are TGCGCCAGCAGCTTGGGGGTCACGTATGGCTACACCTTC.

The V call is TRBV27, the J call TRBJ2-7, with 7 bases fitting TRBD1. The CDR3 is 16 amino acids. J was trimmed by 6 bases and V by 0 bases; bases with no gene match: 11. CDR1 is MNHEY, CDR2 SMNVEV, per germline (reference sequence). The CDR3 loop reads CASSLSTDRTSREQYF. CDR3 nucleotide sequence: TGTGCCAGCAGTTTATCTACGGACAGGACATCGCGCGAGCAGTACTTC.

This CDR3 reads CASSTPGLAERSGANVLTF. In DNA form, the CDR3 reads TGTGCCAGTAGTACACCGGGACTAGCGGAGCGCTCTGGGGCCAACGTCCTGACTTTC. The V call is TRBV19, the J call TRBJ2-6; TRBD2 agrees at 11 bases. V gave up 4 bases and J gave up 0 bases; unmatched junction bases: 8. This CDR3 region has 19 residues. Germline lookup yields CDR1 LNHDA and CDR2 SQIVND (reference sequence).

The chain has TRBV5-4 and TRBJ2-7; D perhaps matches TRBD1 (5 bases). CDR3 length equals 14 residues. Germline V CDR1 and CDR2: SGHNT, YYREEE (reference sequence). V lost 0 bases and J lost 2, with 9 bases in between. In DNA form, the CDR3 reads TGTGCCAGCAGCTTGGATGGACAAACCTACGAGCAGTACTTC. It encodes CASSLDGQTYEQYF.

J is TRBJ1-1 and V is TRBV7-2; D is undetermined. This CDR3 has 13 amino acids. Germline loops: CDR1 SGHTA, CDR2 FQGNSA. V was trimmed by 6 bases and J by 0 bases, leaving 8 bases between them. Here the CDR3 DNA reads TGTGCCAGCAGGGGGAATATGAACACTGAAGCTTTCTTT. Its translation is CASRGNMNTEAFF.

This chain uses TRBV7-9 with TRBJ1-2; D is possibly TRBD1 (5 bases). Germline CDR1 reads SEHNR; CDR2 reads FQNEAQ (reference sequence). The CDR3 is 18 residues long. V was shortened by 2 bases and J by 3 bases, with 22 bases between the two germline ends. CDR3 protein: CASSLYGAGKGGDYGYTF. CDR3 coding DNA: TGTGCCAGCAGCTTATATGGTGCAGGGAAGGGAGGTGACTATGGCTACACCTTC.

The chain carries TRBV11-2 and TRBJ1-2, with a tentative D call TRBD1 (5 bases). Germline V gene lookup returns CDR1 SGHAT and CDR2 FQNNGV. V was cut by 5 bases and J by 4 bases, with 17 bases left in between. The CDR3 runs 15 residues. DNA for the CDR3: TGTGCCAGCAGCCCCCTAGTGGGGCAGGGCTATGGCTACACCTTC. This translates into CASSPLVGQGYGYTF. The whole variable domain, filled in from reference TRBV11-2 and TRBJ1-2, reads EAGVAQSPRYKIIEKRQSVAFWCNPISGHATLYWYQQILGQGPKLLIQFQNNGVVDDSQLPKDRFSAERLKGVDSTLKIQPAKLEDSAVYLCASSPLVGQGYGYTFGSGTRLTVV.

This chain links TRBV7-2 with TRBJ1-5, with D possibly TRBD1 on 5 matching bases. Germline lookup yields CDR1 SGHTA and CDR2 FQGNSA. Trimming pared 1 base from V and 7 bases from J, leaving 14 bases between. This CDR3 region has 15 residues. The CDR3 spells CASSLGAAGTQPQHF. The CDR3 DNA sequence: TGTGCCAGCAGCTTAGGGGCAGCGGGGACCCAGCCCCAGCATTTT.

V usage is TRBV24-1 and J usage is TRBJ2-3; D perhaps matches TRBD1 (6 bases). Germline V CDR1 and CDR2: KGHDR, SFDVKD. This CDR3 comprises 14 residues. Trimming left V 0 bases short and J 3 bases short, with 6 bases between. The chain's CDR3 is CATSDLGQTDTQYF. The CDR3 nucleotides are TGTGCCACCAGTGATTTGGGACAGACAGATACGCAGTATTTT.

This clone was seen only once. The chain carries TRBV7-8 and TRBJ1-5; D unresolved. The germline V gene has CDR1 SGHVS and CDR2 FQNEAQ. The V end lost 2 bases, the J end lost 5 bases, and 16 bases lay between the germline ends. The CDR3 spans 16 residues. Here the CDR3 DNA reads TGTGCCAGCAGCTTATCCAACGCCAACGATGATCAGCCCCAGCATTTT. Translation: CASSLSNANDDQPQHF.

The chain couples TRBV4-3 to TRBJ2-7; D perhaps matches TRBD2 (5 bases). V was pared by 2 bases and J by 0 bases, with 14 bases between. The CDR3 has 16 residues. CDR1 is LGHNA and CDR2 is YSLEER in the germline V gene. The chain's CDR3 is CASSQRYPGSSYEQYF. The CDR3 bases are TGCGCCAGCAGCCAAAGGTACCCGGGAAGCTCCTACGAGCAGTACTTC.

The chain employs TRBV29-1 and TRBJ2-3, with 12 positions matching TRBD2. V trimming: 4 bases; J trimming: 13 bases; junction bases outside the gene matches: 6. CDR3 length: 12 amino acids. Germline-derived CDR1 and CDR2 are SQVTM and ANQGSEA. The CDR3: CSVAASGRAKYF. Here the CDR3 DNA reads TGCAGCGTTGCGGCTAGCGGGAGGGCAAAGTATTTT.

Here the CDR3 reads CASSLVITSEAFF. CDR3 nucleotides: TGTGCCAGCAGCTTGGTTATAACGTCTGAAGCTTTCTTT. This chain uses TRBV5-8 with TRBJ1-1; D is undetermined. Looked up from germline, CDR1 is SGHTS and CDR2 is YDEGEE. This CDR3 is 13 amino acids long. V dropped 0 bases and J dropped 6 bases, with 9 bases sitting between them.

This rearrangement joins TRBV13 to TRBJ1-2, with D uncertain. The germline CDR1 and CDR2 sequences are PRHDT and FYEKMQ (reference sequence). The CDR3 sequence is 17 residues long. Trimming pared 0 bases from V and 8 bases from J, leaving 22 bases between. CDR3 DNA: TGTGCCAGCAGCTTAGGCATAAGAGATGTCCCGGTTAGCGGCTACACCTTC. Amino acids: CASSLGIRDVPVSGYTF.

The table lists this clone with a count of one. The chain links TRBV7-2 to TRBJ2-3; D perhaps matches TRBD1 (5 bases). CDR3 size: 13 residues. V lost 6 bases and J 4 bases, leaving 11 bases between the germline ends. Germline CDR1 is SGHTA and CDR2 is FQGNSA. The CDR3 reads CASSRGDSDTQYF. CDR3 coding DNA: TGTGCCAGCAGTAGGGGCGATTCAGATACGCAGTATTTT.